This T cell receptor beta chain was identified during a study of T-cell memory formation after mild COVID-19. Points from the study as a whole: The study found balanced CD4/CD8 in clones contracting day 15 to 85 and a CD4+ lean in later expanders.

The sample holds many counts of this clonotype. Its target is unknown. Germline values: CDR1 MGHRA, CDR2 YSYEKL. Trimming at V came to 0 bases and at J to 0 bases, leaving 0 bases not matched to a gene. CDR3 length: 15 amino acids. TCRdb re-called the 5' RACE reads through MiXCR, storing one row per CDR3 protein. Here the sample spans about 340,000 distinct CDR3 sequences, about 21% being singletons. Specimen: PBMCs or a T cell subset sorted from them (not recorded which). The chain is built from TRBV4-1 and TRBJ2-7, with TRBD1 identical over 9 bases. This clonotype was obtained from an adult woman who had mild COVID-19 (a few samples of this study predate the infection). Cell type and time point are not known. The CDR3 protein is CASSQEGQGSYEQYF. CDR3 coding DNA: TGCGCCAGCAGCCAAGAGGGACAGGGCTCCTACGAGCAGTACTTC.